The clone carrying this TCR beta chain was picked up one time. Antigen specificity is unknown. Possible read error: a much larger clone is one base away. Unique molecular identifiers were used to barcode this TCRbeta library. TCRdb itself ran the PCR reads through MiXCR, one entry per CDR3 protein. This sample has approximately 490,000 distinct CDR3 sequences, with approximately 10% found just once. This record comes from a study of T-cell reconstitution after alpha-beta-depleted transplantation in children. The CDR3 runs 17 residues. Germline V gene sequence: CDR1 SGHRS, CDR2 YFSETQ. Overall study results and limits: The study traced high day-60 TCRbeta diversity in some patients to surviving recipient T cells and thymic progenitors. Most T-cell counts and diversity one year after the transplant came from T cells that were newly produced. It was reported that alpha-beta T cells came from several hundred expanded graft clones (about two months after transplant).

V gene TRBV5-1 combines with J gene TRBJ2-3; D may be TRBD2 (5 bases). The TCR sequence derives from a child between 2 and 9 years old with inherited bone marrow failure, due to receive a stem cell transplant. Sequenced here: PBMCs, sampled before TCRalphabeta/CD19-depleted stem cell transplant. The CDR3 coding sequence is TGCGCCAGCAGCCCTACTAAGGACTTCTCTAGCACATATACGCAGTATTTT. Its protein product is CASSPTKDFSSTYTQYF.